These T cell receptor beta chains were read from a single sample in a study of cytomegalovirus exposure and HLA in healthy donors. Repertoires were generated with immunoSEQ multiplex PCR, while TCRdb's copy carries only in-frame clones and drops some. Among some 130,000 clones listed, about three quarters were seen once. Sequenced sample: PBMCs. The receptors come from a male donor in good health and CMV-seropositive. CDR3s include the opening cysteine and the closing phenylalanine or tryptophan. The order of the fields is J gene, V gene, clone size, D gene, CDR3 length, CDR3 DNA, CDR3 protein. The D gene is left open where the match is weak. Rows may omit the clone size; those that give it use once, few, many or a size class.

TRBJ1-6,TRBV6-1,.,.,16,TGTGCCAGCAGTGGAGGACAGCACTCCTATAATTCACCCCTCCACTTT,CASSGGQHSYNSPLHF
TRBJ2-5,TRBV29-1,.,TRBD2,16,TGCAGCGGTGCCGGGGGAGGGACTAGCGGGAGCGAGACCCAGTACTTC,CSGAGGGTSGSETQYF
TRBJ2-5,TRBV7-3,once,.,15,TGTGCCAGCAGCTTAACAGGGGGGGCCCAAGAGACCCAGTACTTC,CASSLTGGAQETQYF
TRBJ2-3,TRBV29-1,.,TRBD1,14,TGCAGCGTTACCCCCGGACAGGGGACAGATACGCAGTATTTT,CSVTPGQGTDTQYF
TRBJ2-3,TRBV7-2,.,TRBD1,17,TGTGCCAGCAGCCATTACGGTAGGACAGGGGTCACAGATACGCAGTATTTT,CASSHYGRTGVTDTQYF
TRBJ1-2,TRBV6-5,.,TRBD1,16,TGTGCCAGCAGTTACTCGGTGACAGGGGGTAAATATGGCTACACCTTC,CASSYSVTGGKYGYTF
TRBJ1-2,TRBV27,.,TRBD1,15,TGTGCCAGCAGTTTATTGGCAGGGGGCGCCTATGGCTACACCTTC,CASSLLAGGAYGYTF
TRBJ1-4,TRBV4-1,.,.,15,TGCGCCAGCAGCCAAGCGCCCGGTTATAATGAAAAACTGTTTTTT,CASSQAPGYNEKLFF
TRBJ2-7,TRBV5-4,.,TRBD1,16,TGTGCCAGCAGCCCCGCCTCTTCGAGCGGCTCAGGGGGGCAGTACTTC,CASSPASSSGSGGQYF
TRBJ1-2,TRBV29-1,.,.,11,TGCAGCGTTGCCGCTAACTATGGCTACACCTTC,CSVAANYGYTF
TRBJ1-4,TRBV6-5,.,TRBD1,13,TGTGCCAGCAGTCGACAGGGACGGGAAAAACTGTTTTTT,CASSRQGREKLFF
TRBJ2-7,TRBV28,.,.,15,TGTGCCAGCAGCGTCCGACAGTTCCTCTCCTACGAGCAGTACTTC,CASSVRQFLSYEQYF
TRBJ1-2,TRBV6-5,.,.,15,TGTGCCAGCAGTTCCCGGGCCGAGGAGGTGGGTGGCTACACCTTC,CASSSRAEEVGGYTF
TRBJ2-1,TRBV6-5,.,.,13,TGTGCCAGCAGTTACCTGGGGGGCGGGGGCGTTTTCTTC,CASSYLGGGGVFF
TRBJ1-5,TRBV15,.,TRBD1,15,TGTGCCACCAGCAGGGACAGGGTGCGCAATCAGCCCCAGCATTTT,CATSRDRVRNQPQHF
TRBJ2-2,TRBV2,.,.,15,TGTGCCAGCAGTGAACACAGTCCGAACACCGGGGAGCTGTTTTTT,CASSEHSPNTGELFF
TRBJ2-2,TRBV18,.,TRBD1,18,TGTGCCAGCTCACCAAGAAGATCCGGGACAGGGGACACCGGGGAGCTGTTTTTT,CASSPRRSGTGDTGELFF
TRBJ2-7,TRBV5-8,.,.,17,TGTGCCAGCAGTTCTCCTAATGGGGCCAAGGCTAGCTACGAGCAGTACTTC,CASSSPNGAKASYEQYF
TRBJ2-2,TRBV7-3,.,TRBD2,17,TGTGCCAGCAGCCCCGGGGCGGGCGCGGGAGACACCGGGGAGCTGTTTTTT,CASSPGAGAGDTGELFF
TRBJ2-6,TRBV19,.,.,15,TGTGCCAGTAGTATGGGACTCTCTGGGGCCAACGTCCTGACTTTC,CASSMGLSGANVLTF
TRBJ1-1,TRBV6-7,.,.,19,TGTGCCAGCAGTTACTCGAGTAAGTCGGGAGATCGGCGGAACACTGAAGCTTTCTTT,CASSYSSKSGDRRNTEAFF
TRBJ1-3,TRBV11-2,.,.,17,TGTGCCAGCAGCTTAGATGGAGGGGCCCGATCTGGAAACACCATATATTTT,CASSLDGGARSGNTIYF
TRBJ2-7,TRBV28,.,TRBD2,16,TGTGCCAGCAGTCCCCGGACTAGCGGGGGCTCCCTCGAGCAGTACTTC,CASSPRTSGGSLEQYF
TRBJ2-7,TRBV18,.,.,12,TGTGCCAGCTCACAGGGGGCCTACGAGCAGTACTTC,CASSQGAYEQYF
TRBJ2-2,TRBV30,.,.,16,TGTGCCTGGAGTCTCCCGGGACAAGTACACACCGGGGAGCTGTTTTTT,CAWSLPGQVHTGELFF
TRBJ1-3,TRBV5-1,.,TRBD1,16,TGCGCCAGCAGCTTATGGCAGGGGGCAGCTGGAAACACCATATATTTT,CASSLWQGAAGNTIYF
TRBJ2-1,TRBV28,.,.,14,TGTGCCAGCAGTTGGGGCAGAAACTACAATGAGCAGTTCTTC,CASSWGRNYNEQFF
TRBJ2-7,TRBV7-9,.,.,15,TGTGCCAGCAGCTTAACGGTAGCGGATACCTACGAGCAGTACTTC,CASSLTVADTYEQYF
TRBJ1-4,TRBV18,few,TRBD1,14,TGTGCCAGCTCCCCCGGGACAGGAGATGAAAAACTGTTTTTT,CASSPGTGDEKLFF
TRBJ2-3,TRBV6-5,.,TRBD2,15,TGTGCCAGCAACATAGCGGGAGGGGGTTGGGATACGCAGTATTTT,CASNIAGGGWDTQYF
TRBJ1-2,TRBV30,.,TRBD1,13,TGCGCCTGGAGTGTAACAGGGGGGTATGGCTACACCTTC,CAWSVTGGYGYTF
TRBJ2-2,TRBV7-3,once,.,14,TGTGCCAGCAGTCCTAGGGGGGGGCCCGGGGAGCTGTTTTTT,CASSPRGGPGELFF
TRBJ2-7,TRBV11-3,.,.,13,TGTGCCAGCAGCCCGGCAGGGTCTTACGAGCAGTACTTC,CASSPAGSYEQYF
TRBJ2-7,TRBV5-1,.,.,13,TGCGCCAGCAGCTTTGGACAGTGGTACGAGCAGTACTTC,CASSFGQWYEQYF
TRBJ2-7,TRBV7-8,.,TRBD2,16,TGTGCCAGCAGCTTAGTGGGACTAGCGGGATCCTACGAGCAGTACTTC,CASSLVGLAGSYEQYF
TRBJ1-1,TRBV7-9,.,.,14,TGTGCCAGCAGCTTTGTCATCCGGTCCACTGAAGCTTTCTTT,CASSFVIRSTEAFF
TRBJ2-3,TRBV10-2,.,TRBD2,19,TGCGCCAGCACCCCGCGGAGGACTAGTAGTACGGGTGGCACAGATACGCAGTATTTT,CASTPRRTSSTGGTDTQYF
TRBJ2-7,TRBV25-1,.,TRBD1,16,TGTGCCAGCAGTGCCACCGGGACAGGGAGTATATACGAGCAGTACTTC,CASSATGTGSIYEQYF
TRBJ2-7,TRBV29-1,.,TRBD1,14,TGCAGCGTTGAAGATCCTTGGACAGGGATCGAGCAGTACTTC,CSVEDPWTGIEQYF
TRBJ2-1,TRBV4-2,.,TRBD2,16,TGTGCCAGCAGCCAGGATCCTAGCGGGGGGCCCGATGAGCAGTTCTTC,CASSQDPSGGPDEQFF
TRBJ2-5,TRBV2,once,TRBD2,14,TGTGCCAGCAGACAGCGGGGGGGCCACCAGACCCAGTACTTC,CASRQRGGHQTQYF
TRBJ2-5,TRBV6-6,.,.,14,TGTGCCAGCAGTTTCGGGGACTTCCAAGAGACCCAGTACTTC,CASSFGDFQETQYF
TRBJ1-5,TRBV7-2,once,TRBD1,15,TGTGCCAGCAGCCTAGGACAGGGGGCGAATCAGCCCCAGCATTTT,CASSLGQGANQPQHF
TRBJ2-7,TRBV5-1,.,.,14,TGCGCCAGCAGCCGAACCGCATCACGGGACGAGCAGTACTTC,CASSRTASRDEQYF
TRBJ2-7,TRBV27,few,.,14,TGTGCCAGCAGTTTCTCCGGGAGAGGGAACGAGCAGTACTTC,CASSFSGRGNEQYF
TRBJ2-1,TRBV7-7,.,.,14,TGTGCTAGCAGCTTAAGTCCGGGGTTCAATGAGCAGTTCTTC,CASSLSPGFNEQFF
TRBJ2-5,TRBV10-3,.,TRBD1,15,TGTGCCATCAGGGAGGACAGGGAAGCCCAAGAGACCCAGTACTTC,CAIREDREAQETQYF
TRBJ2-7,TRBV6-6,.,TRBD1,15,TGTGCCAGCACCCGAACAGGGGGCCAACACTACGAGCAGTACTTC,CASTRTGGQHYEQYF